This T cell receptor beta chain was sequenced during a study of blood T cell repertoires in COVID-19. Across the study: From the United States, Italy and Spain came samples of acute and convalescent COVID-19. In each case, the material was cDNA or gDNA derived from T cells, B-cell-depleted T cells, or PBMCs.

CDR1 is SGHNT, CDR2 YYREEE, per germline (reference sequence). The CDR3 runs 14 residues. Sequencing was performed with immunoSEQ multiplex PCR; in TCRdb, only in-frame clones are kept and a portion is missing. Of some 270,000 clones in the sample, approximately 84% were seen once. The sequencing input was peripheral blood. This clonotype was obtained from a person aged 70 to 85 with COVID-19, enrolled during active disease. V is TRBV5-4 and J is TRBJ2-3, with TRBD2 matching 13 bases. DNA of the CDR3: TGTGCACAGGGACTAGCGGGGCGCACAGATACGCAGTATTTT. Translating gives CAQGLAGRTDTQYF.